Following are 20 T cell receptor beta chains from one sample sequenced in a study of technical replicates of blood from a few donors. TCRdb keeps only in-frame clones here, not all; method: immunoSEQ multiplex PCR. The sample contains about 78,000 clones, approximately 95% of which appear only once. The sequenced material came from T cells isolated from PBMCs. The receptor source for this set is a human donor in good health.

This chain joins TRBV4-1 and TRBJ2-7, with D possibly being TRBD2 (5 bases). The CDR3 has 13 residues. Germline V gene lookup returns CDR1 MGHRA and CDR2 YSYEKL. Trimming left V 1 base short and J 6 bases short, with 10 bases between. CDR3 coding DNA: TGCGCCAGCAGCCAAGGAAGGGCGGGCGAGCAGTACTTC. Protein product: CASSQGRAGEQYF.

This clone was detected once. This chain links TRBV30 with TRBJ1-5; 9 bases line up with TRBD1. Unmatched junction bases numbered 15, after V lost 2 bases and J lost 7 bases. This CDR3 is built from 17 residues. Germline values: CDR1 GTSNPN, CDR2 SVGIG (reference sequence). The CDR3 DNA follows: TGTGCCTGGAGTCTGACGCCCGGGACAGGGTCGTACCAGCCCCAGCATTTT. This gives the protein CAWSLTPGTGSYQPQHF. Variable domain in full (rest from reference TRBV30 and TRBJ1-5): SQTIHQWPATLVQPVGSPLSLECTVEGTSNPNLYWYRQAAGRGLQLLFYSVGIGQISSEVPQNLSASRPQDRQFILSSKKLLLSDSGFYLCAWSLTPGTGSYQPQHFGDGTRLSIL.

This chain uses TRBV27 with TRBJ1-4; a possible D gene is TRBD1 (5 bases). This CDR3 comprises 20 residues. Germline loops: CDR1 MNHEY, CDR2 SMNVEV (reference sequence). The ends were cut back, 6 bases at V and 3 bases at J, with 29 bases in the middle. CDR3 sequence reads: CASSPIGAVLEAIANEKLFF. The CDR3 DNA sequence: TGTGCCAGCAGCCCGATTGGGGCAGTATTAGAGGCTATCGCTAATGAAAAACTGTTTTTT. The whole variable domain, filled in from reference TRBV27 and TRBJ1-4, reads EAQVTQNPRYLITVTGKKLTVTCSQNMNHEYMSWYRQDPGLGLRQIYYSMNVEVTDKGDVPEGYKVSRKEKRNFPLILESPSPNQTSLYFCASSPIGAVLEAIANEKLFFGSGTQLSVL.

The J gene is TRBJ2-7, the V gene TRBV19; D possibly corresponds to TRBD1 (5 bases). The germline V gene has CDR1 LNHDA and CDR2 SQIVND (reference sequence). Trimming left V 5 bases short and J 5 bases short, with 19 bases between. The CDR3 totals 15 residues. In DNA, the CDR3 is TGTGCCAGTAGTGCAGTAGGGGCTAGTGTCGACGAGCAGTACTTC. Protein sequence: CASSAVGASVDEQYF.

The V and J genes are TRBV6-1 and TRBJ2-5; maybe TRBD1 (7 bases). Trimming took off 4 bases at V and 4 bases at J, with 25 bases between the two ends. The CDR3 length is 18 residues. CDR1 MNHNS and CDR2 SASEGT come from the germline V gene. The CDR3 region has the DNA TGTGCCAGCAGTGCCCGGGCCCACACAGGAGGGGGCCGAGAGACCCAGTACTTC. Translated: CASSARAHTGGGRETQYF.

This chain joins TRBV19 and TRBJ1-5; 10 bases are a match to TRBD1. CDR1 is LNHDA and CDR2 is SQIVND in the germline V gene (reference sequence). V lost 7 bases and J lost 7; bases outside the gene matches: 10. CDR3 length: 15 residues. CDR3 bases: TGTGCCAGTACCCTGGACAGGGGGTTTGCGCAGCCCCAGCATTTT. Translation: CASTLDRGFAQPQHF.

This clone appeared a single time. The chain is built from TRBV6-5 and TRBJ2-1, with D possibly being TRBD1 (5 bases). Looked up from germline, CDR1 is MNHEY and CDR2 is SVGAGI. V was clipped by 3 bases and J by 7 bases, with 10 bases between them. CDR3 length equals 13 residues. CDR3 amino acids: CASSYRQRNEQFF. CDR3 nucleotides: TGTGCCAGCAGTTATAGACAGAGAAATGAGCAGTTCTTC.

The CDR3 DNA reads as TGTGCCAGCAGCGTTACGGGACAGGGTTTCGGCGGGGAGCTGTTTTTT. As protein: CASSVTGQGFGGELFF. The gene calls are TRBV5-4 and TRBJ2-2; TRBD1 matches 9 bases. This CDR3 region has 16 residues. Germline CDR1 SGHNT, CDR2 YYREEE (reference sequence). V was clipped by 4 bases and J by 7 bases; unmatched bases: 11.

The DNA of the CDR3 is TGTGCCAGCAGCCTTGGACTAGCGGACGAGCAGTACTTC. Its translation: CASSLGLADEQYF. V and J are TRBV7-9 and TRBJ2-7; TRBD2 matches 10 bases. The CDR3 has 13 residues. The germline V gene encodes CDR1 SEHNR and CDR2 FQNEAQ (reference sequence). The trim removed 5 bases at V and 5 bases at J, leaving 3 bases unmatched.

The rearrangement links TRBV6-1 to TRBJ1-5; D gene ambiguous. V gave up 2 bases and J gave up 2 bases, with 4 bases separating them. From germline, CDR1 is MNHNS and CDR2 SASEGT. The CDR3 has 13 residues. CDR3 in DNA: TGTGCCAGCAGTGAACTTGGCAATCAGCCCCAGCATTTT. Its translation: CASSELGNQPQHF.

The V and J genes are TRBV11-1 and TRBJ1-2, with 7 positions matching TRBD1. Germline V gives CDR1 SGHAT, CDR2 FQDESV (reference sequence). Unmatched junction bases numbered 3, after V lost 5 bases and J lost 6 bases. The CDR3 is made up of 12 amino acids. The CDR3 region has the DNA TGTGCCAGCAGCGCTACAGGGGATGGCTACACCTTC. Translation: CASSATGDGYTF.

The rearrangement joins TRBV5-1 to TRBJ1-2; D remains unclear. Trimming removed 0 bases at V and 4 bases at J, with 13 bases between. The V gene's germline CDR1 is SGHRS and CDR2 YFSETQ. This CDR3 has 15 amino acids. The CDR3 nucleotides read TGCGCCAGCAGCTTGGACGGCGGAACTCCCTATGGCTACACCTTC. Translating it yields CASSLDGGTPYGYTF.

J is TRBJ2-2 and V is TRBV5-1; tentatively, D is TRBD2 (7 bases). The ends were cut back, 1 base at V and 3 bases at J, with 16 bases in the middle. Germline assignment: CDR1 SGHRS and CDR2 YFSETQ. The CDR3 is made up of 17 amino acids. The CDR3 is CASSLYFRGGDTGELFF. The CDR3 coding sequence is TGCGCCAGCAGCTTGTATTTTAGGGGGGGCGACACCGGGGAGCTGTTTTTT.

The genes are TRBV13 and TRBJ1-2, with D perhaps TRBD1 (5 bases). V was cut by 3 bases and J by 7 bases, with 9 bases left in between. Per the germline V gene, CDR1 is PRHDT and CDR2 is FYEKMQ (reference sequence). The CDR3 has 12 amino acids. This chain's CDR3 is CASSFQTVGYTF. As DNA, the CDR3 is TGTGCCAGCAGCTTTCAGACAGTTGGCTACACCTTC.

The chain recombines TRBV29-1 with TRBJ2-7; TRBD2 aligns across 7 bases. The germline CDR1 and CDR2 sequences are SQVTM and ANQGSEA. Germline trimming cut 7 bases from V and 0 bases from J; bases unmatched to any gene: 12. The CDR3 is 15 amino acids. The DNA of the CDR3 is TGCAGCGGGGTCCAACTAGCGTTAAGCTCCTACGAGCAGTACTTC. Amino acids: CSGVQLALSSYEQYF.

The chain has TRBV2 and TRBJ2-7, with D perhaps matching TRBD1 (7 bases). Germline V lookup: CDR1 SNHLY, CDR2 FYNNEI. V was trimmed by 6 bases and J by 1 base, leaving 13 bases between them. CDR3 length equals 14 residues. CDR3 sequence: CASRAGGTSYEQYF. CDR3 nucleotide sequence: TGTGCCAGCAGAGCAGGGGGGACATCCTACGAGCAGTACTTC.

The CDR3 nucleotides are TGTGCCAGCAGCAGCACTGTGAGCGGGAGGTTTAGCACAGATACGCAGTATTTT. This gives the protein CASSSTVSGRFSTDTQYF. This rearrangement joins TRBV7-9 to TRBJ2-3, with 9 nucleotides matching TRBD2. The V segment lost 5 bases and the J segment 0 bases; nucleotides outside the gene matches: 12. This CDR3 comprises 18 residues. CDR1 and CDR2 from the germline V gene are SEHNR and FQNEAQ (reference sequence).

This chain joins TRBV15 and TRBJ2-7; D gene uncertain. The CDR3 totals 12 residues. V lost 1 base and J lost 4, with 5 bases in between. From germline, CDR1 is LNHNV and CDR2 YYDKDF (reference sequence). CDR3 region: CATSRGEYEQYF. The CDR3 coding sequence is TGTGCCACCAGCAGAGGAGAGTACGAGCAGTACTTC.

V gene TRBV2 combines with J gene TRBJ2-7; D possibly corresponds to TRBD2 (6 bases). The V end was cut by 8 bases, the J end by 3 bases, with 20 bases between. The CDR3 has 15 residues. Germline V CDR1 and CDR2: SNHLY, FYNNEI. As DNA, the CDR3 is TGTGCCAGCCCAACTCTTATGCGGGGCAACTACGAGCAGTACTTC. Protein product: CASPTLMRGNYEQYF.

The chain couples TRBV9 to TRBJ2-1, with TRBD2 matching over 8 bases. This CDR3 contains 17 residues. V was clipped by 1 base and J by 5 bases; unmatched bases: 11. CDR1 SGDLS and CDR2 YYNGEE come from the germline V gene. The CDR3 nucleotides read TGTGCCAGCAGCGTAAATCTACGACTAGCGCCCCACAATGAGCAGTTCTTC. Protein sequence: CASSVNLRLAPHNEQFF.